Listed below are T cell receptor beta chains from one sample, sequenced in a study of blood T cells in healthy people across ages. TCRdb reprocessed the 5' RACE reads via MiXCR and lists one record per CDR3 protein. The sample lists about 1.1 million distinct CDR3 sequences; less than 45% were seen once. The sample comprised blood. These receptors were collected from a young man in good health. The CDR3 runs from the conserved cysteine through the conserved F or W. D genes are given only for firm matches. Size is omitted from some rows. Given values are once, few, many or a class for expanded clones.

j_call: TRBJ2-7
v_call: TRBV20-1
clone_size: NA
d_call: NA
cdr3_nt: TGCAGTGCAGGTCCCTCCGGGACCCCATTCTACAATGAGCAGTACTTC
cdr3_aa: CSAGPSGTPFYNEQYF

j_call: TRBJ1-1
v_call: TRBV29-1
clone_size: NA
d_call: NA
cdr3_nt: TGCAGCGTTGAAGGCCGACAGCGGACTGAAGCTTTCTTT
cdr3_aa: CSVEGRQRTEAFF

j_call: TRBJ2-1
v_call: TRBV2
clone_size: once
d_call: NA
cdr3_nt: TGTGCCAGTGGGGCGGTTGAGCAGTTCTTC
cdr3_aa: CASGAVEQFF

j_call: TRBJ2-2
v_call: TRBV7-2
clone_size: NA
d_call: NA
cdr3_nt: TGTGCCAGCAGCTTCACAGGGATCTATAACACCGGGGAGCTGTTTTTT
cdr3_aa: CASSFTGIYNTGELFF

j_call: TRBJ2-5
v_call: TRBV20-1
clone_size: many
d_call: TRBD2
cdr3_nt: TGCAGTGCACCGGGACTAATAACCAAAGAGACCCAGTACTTC
cdr3_aa: CSAPGLITKETQYF

j_call: TRBJ1-6
v_call: TRBV20-1
clone_size: NA
d_call: NA
cdr3_nt: TGCAGTGCTAGCTCTTCGCAGGGAAATTCACCCCTCCACTTT
cdr3_aa: CSASSSQGNSPLHF

j_call: TRBJ2-1
v_call: TRBV12-3/TRBV12-4
clone_size: few
d_call: TRBD1
cdr3_nt: TGTGCCAGCCCCTCTGGGCCAGGGGGTCGATACAATGAGCAGTTCTTC
cdr3_aa: CASPSGPGGRYNEQFF

j_call: TRBJ2-5
v_call: TRBV7-9
clone_size: NA
d_call: NA
cdr3_nt: TGTGCCAGCAGCTTGATCACAGGGTCGAATGAGCAGTACTTC
cdr3_aa: CASSLITGSNEQYF

j_call: TRBJ2-3
v_call: TRBV7-8
clone_size: NA
d_call: NA
cdr3_nt: TGTGCCAGCAGCTTAGGGGTTGACTACGAACTAACTAGCACAGATACGCAGTATTTT
cdr3_aa: CASSLGVDYELTSTDTQYF

j_call: TRBJ2-5
v_call: TRBV6-1
clone_size: few
d_call: TRBD1
cdr3_nt: TGTGCCAGCAGTGAACCGGGACAGGGGATCGGTGAGACCCAGTACTTC
cdr3_aa: CASSEPGQGIGETQYF

j_call: TRBJ2-1
v_call: TRBV5-1
clone_size: few
d_call: NA
cdr3_nt: TGCGCCAGCAGCCCGACAGCTTACAATGAGCAGTTCTTC
cdr3_aa: CASSPTAYNEQFF

j_call: TRBJ1-2
v_call: TRBV20-1
clone_size: NA
d_call: NA
cdr3_nt: TGCAGTGCTAGGAAGTACGGGGGCCGTTATGGCTACACCTTC
cdr3_aa: CSARKYGGRYGYTF

j_call: TRBJ1-2
v_call: TRBV14
clone_size: NA
d_call: NA
cdr3_nt: TGTGCCAGCAGCCAAGGGGTCCCTAATGCGGGCTACACCTTC
cdr3_aa: CASSQGVPNAGYTF

j_call: TRBJ1-4
v_call: TRBV5-6
clone_size: NA
d_call: NA
cdr3_nt: TGTGCCAGCAGCTCCGGACTTACCGAAAAACTGTTTTTT
cdr3_aa: CASSSGLTEKLFF

j_call: TRBJ2-7
v_call: TRBV20-1
clone_size: few
d_call: NA
cdr3_nt: TGCAGTGCAAAGGGGCAGGTAGACTACGAGCAGTACTTC
cdr3_aa: CSAKGQVDYEQYF

j_call: TRBJ1-2
v_call: TRBV27
clone_size: NA
d_call: NA
cdr3_nt: TGTGCCAGCAGTTCCAAGCCTAGGGAGTCCAACTATGGCTACACCTTC
cdr3_aa: CASSSKPRESNYGYTF

j_call: TRBJ1-2
v_call: TRBV14
clone_size: NA
d_call: TRBD1
cdr3_nt: TGTGCCAGCAGCCTCCGGGACAGCGTCTATGGCTACACCTTC
cdr3_aa: CASSLRDSVYGYTF

j_call: TRBJ2-1
v_call: TRBV2
clone_size: NA
d_call: TRBD2
cdr3_nt: TGTGCCAGCACCGGGAGGCGGCAGTTCTTC
cdr3_aa: CASTGRRQFF

j_call: TRBJ2-1
v_call: TRBV28
clone_size: NA
d_call: NA
cdr3_nt: TGTGCCATTATTCCCAGAGACAGCTCCTACAATGAGCAGTTCTTC
cdr3_aa: CAIIPRDSSYNEQFF

j_call: TRBJ1-2
v_call: TRBV4-2
clone_size: many
d_call: TRBD1
cdr3_nt: TGTGCCAGCAGCCAAGATTTCCCCAGGGGGCGAGGCTACACCTTC
cdr3_aa: CASSQDFPRGRGYTF

j_call: TRBJ2-1
v_call: TRBV20-1
clone_size: NA
d_call: TRBD1
cdr3_nt: TGCGTATACAGGGGGCCTCTCAATGAGCAGTTCTTC
cdr3_aa: CVYRGPLNEQFF

j_call: TRBJ1-6
v_call: TRBV9
clone_size: few
d_call: NA
cdr3_nt: TGTGCCAGCAGCGTAGAATATATGAATTCACCCCTCCACTTT
cdr3_aa: CASSVEYMNSPLHF

j_call: TRBJ1-6
v_call: TRBV20-1
clone_size: few
d_call: NA
cdr3_nt: TGCAGTGCTAGACCTACTCACCTCTCACCCCTCCACTTT
cdr3_aa: CSARPTHLSPLHF

j_call: TRBJ1-6
v_call: TRBV9
clone_size: NA
d_call: NA
cdr3_nt: TGTGCCAGCAGCGTAGAGGGGGAATCCTATAATTCACCCCTCCACTTT
cdr3_aa: CASSVEGESYNSPLHF

j_call: TRBJ1-1
v_call: TRBV2
clone_size: few
d_call: TRBD1
cdr3_nt: TGTGCCAGCAGAGGACAGGGGAGGGACACTGAAGCTTTCTTT
cdr3_aa: CASRGQGRDTEAFF

j_call: TRBJ2-2
v_call: TRBV20-1
clone_size: NA
d_call: NA
cdr3_nt: TGCAGTGCTAGAGATGTGGGGGAAAACACCGGGGAGCTGTTTTTT
cdr3_aa: CSARDVGENTGELFF

j_call: TRBJ1-1
v_call: TRBV10-3
clone_size: few
d_call: TRBD1
cdr3_nt: TGTGCCATCGGGTACAGGGGGTCCATGAACACTGAAGCTTTCTTT
cdr3_aa: CAIGYRGSMNTEAFF

j_call: TRBJ1-4
v_call: TRBV12-3/TRBV12-4
clone_size: many
d_call: NA
cdr3_nt: TGTGCCAGCAGAGGGACATCAGGTGAAAAACTGTTTTTT
cdr3_aa: CASRGTSGEKLFF

j_call: TRBJ2-1
v_call: TRBV21-1
clone_size: many
d_call: NA
cdr3_nt: TGTGCCAGCAGCAAAGTGCGGGGGAGCTCCTACAATGAGCAGTTCTTC
cdr3_aa: CASSKVRGSSYNEQFF

j_call: TRBJ2-7
v_call: TRBV15
clone_size: few
d_call: TRBD1
cdr3_nt: TGTGCCACCAGCAGGAGGACAGGGACCAGTACCTACGAGCAGTACTTC
cdr3_aa: CATSRRTGTSTYEQYF

j_call: TRBJ2-5
v_call: TRBV28
clone_size: few
d_call: NA
cdr3_nt: TGTGCCAGCAGTCTATCGACTAGTGGGCAAGAGACCCAGTACTTC
cdr3_aa: CASSLSTSGQETQYF

j_call: TRBJ1-2
v_call: TRBV20-1
clone_size: NA
d_call: NA
cdr3_nt: TGCAGTGCCCATGACCAACCGCGGCAGTACCTTAACTATGGCTACACCTTC
cdr3_aa: CSAHDQPRQYLNYGYTF

j_call: TRBJ2-2
v_call: TRBV7-3
clone_size: NA
d_call: NA
cdr3_nt: TGTGCCAGCAGCTTAAGCCCAGCGGGCACCGGGGAGCTGTTTTTT
cdr3_aa: CASSLSPAGTGELFF

j_call: TRBJ2-3
v_call: TRBV15
clone_size: NA
d_call: TRBD2
cdr3_nt: TGTGCCGCCAGCATCGGACTAGCGAGCACAGATACGCAGTATTTT
cdr3_aa: CAASIGLASTDTQYF

j_call: TRBJ1-6
v_call: TRBV25-1
clone_size: few
d_call: NA
cdr3_nt: TGTGCCAGCAGTGGGACAGACTTTTCACCCCTCCACTTT
cdr3_aa: CASSGTDFSPLHF

j_call: TRBJ1-4
v_call: TRBV5-1
clone_size: few
d_call: NA
cdr3_nt: TGCGCCAGCAGCTTGGTAAGGGGTAGTGGCGAAAAACTGTTTTTT
cdr3_aa: CASSLVRGSGEKLFF

j_call: TRBJ1-1
v_call: TRBV4-3
clone_size: NA
d_call: NA
cdr3_nt: TGCGCCAGCAGCCAAGATGGGGACCTGAACACTGAAGCTTTCTTT
cdr3_aa: CASSQDGDLNTEAFF

j_call: TRBJ1-4
v_call: TRBV6-1
clone_size: NA
d_call: NA
cdr3_nt: TGTGCCAGCAGTGATGGGACGACCGAAAAACTGTTTTTT
cdr3_aa: CASSDGTTEKLFF

j_call: TRBJ1-2
v_call: TRBV14
clone_size: NA
d_call: NA
cdr3_nt: TGTGCCAGCAGCCAAGACAGGGCTGACTATGGCTACACCTTC
cdr3_aa: CASSQDRADYGYTF

j_call: TRBJ2-7
v_call: TRBV27
clone_size: NA
d_call: TRBD1
cdr3_nt: TGTGCCAGCAGTTCGGCAGGGGGCTCCTACGAGCAGTACTTC
cdr3_aa: CASSSAGGSYEQYF

j_call: TRBJ1-6
v_call: TRBV3-1
clone_size: NA
d_call: TRBD1
cdr3_nt: TGTGCCAGCAGCCGATCCGGGACAGATAATTCACCCCCCCACTTT
cdr3_aa: CASSRSGTDNSPPHF

j_call: TRBJ2-2
v_call: TRBV25-1
clone_size: few
d_call: NA
cdr3_nt: TGTGCCAGCAGTAAGGTCAGGGATATGGACACCGGGGAGCTGTTTTTT
cdr3_aa: CASSKVRDMDTGELFF

j_call: TRBJ2-2
v_call: TRBV9
clone_size: NA
d_call: TRBD1
cdr3_nt: TGTGCCAGCACCCTTCCCCGGACAGGGAACACCGGGGAGCTGTTTTTT
cdr3_aa: CASTLPRTGNTGELFF

j_call: TRBJ1-2
v_call: TRBV3-1
clone_size: NA
d_call: NA
cdr3_nt: TGTGCCAGCAGCCACAGGGTGGCAGGACCAAACTATGGCTACACCTTC
cdr3_aa: CASSHRVAGPNYGYTF

j_call: TRBJ1-6
v_call: TRBV6-6
clone_size: few
d_call: NA
cdr3_nt: TGTGCCAGCAGTTACTCGAGAGAGGCCGGATTTAATTCACCCCTCCACTTT
cdr3_aa: CASSYSREAGFNSPLHF

j_call: TRBJ1-4
v_call: TRBV2
clone_size: few
d_call: NA
cdr3_nt: TGTGCCAGCAGTCCCGGGCCAACTAATGAAAAACTGTTTTTT
cdr3_aa: CASSPGPTNEKLFF

j_call: TRBJ1-2
v_call: TRBV12-3/TRBV12-4
clone_size: many
d_call: NA
cdr3_nt: TGTGCCAGCAGCGTAGCGGTTAACTATGGCTACACCTTC
cdr3_aa: CASSVAVNYGYTF